This T cell receptor (beta chain) was retrieved from a study of cytomegalovirus exposure and HLA in healthy donors listed by TCRdb under 2017. In terms of the full investigation: In an earlier analysis of approximately 500 of the donors, about 260 Gb of sequence data and approximately 120 million unique TCR beta sequences from some 170 million T cells were reported. A later genetic analysis took genome-wide SNP genotypes for about 55% of the 666 donors and used that subset as a discovery cohort. A later analysis re-examined previously published TCR beta repertoires from just over 650 donors and added high-resolution HLA genotyping to investigate patterns of TCR occurrence. The number of typed donors differed by locus: about 629-630 for A, B, C, DRB1 and DQB1; roughly 510 for DQA1; around 610 for DPA1; and roughly 470 for DPB1. Among the roughly 410 genotyped donors, about 83% belonged to the genetic ancestry cluster associated with self-reported Caucasian donors. About five DR-DQ haplotypes were treated as single units for association and clustering because of strong linkage in the cohort. All discovery cohort repertoires had been generated using a single sequencing platform. In an earlier analysis of 500 to 650 of the donors, high-throughput TCR beta sequencing was used to judge whether each TCR beta V gene segment behaved as functional or pseudogenic. Roughly 320 gigabases of sequencing data and 70 million to 100 million unique TCR sequences made up an early release that covered 500 to 700 HLA-typed donors. Among some 410 genotyped donors of the cohort, an average of roughly 230,000 unique TCR beta nucleotide sequences was sequenced per donor, of which 15% to 20% were non-productive. The study was designed to test whether signatures of past pathogen exposure could be identified by cataloging public T cell receptors. The study used immunosequencing to profile the T cell repertoires of several hundred subjects and linked those repertoires to cytomegalovirus serostatus. In addition to the first cohort of 650 to 800 subjects, a separate validation cohort of 120 different subjects was used. Alongside the repertoire data, information on donor age, sex, ethnicity and CMV serostatus was compiled. HLA typing covered class I and class II loci at four-digit resolution. The later analysis used no new phenotypic data to find candidate immune exposures, relying instead on TCR beta sequences and their occurrence across donors. High-throughput TCR immunosequencing, statistical association of individual TCRs with disease status, and machine learning were combined to predict cytomegalovirus infection status. Study-level results and caveats: Correlated functional status among segregating V segments might be attributable to linkage disequilibrium, but an unknown experimental factor could not be ruled out. The only immune exposure information available for the cohort was CMV serostatus. The 87-base-pair reads could not distinguish some IMGT-functional V segments, including TRBV6-2 and TRBV6-3, so those segments were excluded. In a later analysis, TCR association rates were found to vary across HLA loci, with the most associated TCRs seen for DRB1 alleles and the fewest for HLA-C alleles. A further reported finding was that TCR beta sequences accurately predicted the HLA-A and HLA-B alleles for most subjects in the first cohort. A cluster of highly shared sequence variants was judged likely to represent a technical artifact of the sequencing pipeline. Assigning TCR associations to individual alleles was difficult when HLA alleles, especially DR and DQ, strongly co-occurred. In a later analysis, HLA-associated TCR beta chains showed more clonal expansion and lower generation probabilities than non-associated chains that were equally common. According to a later analysis, most CMV-associated TCR beta chains appeared to be HLA-restricted, and the HLA associations seemed to be driven largely by CMV exposure. Because counts were too low, fewer than 20 rarely observed V segments, including chromosome 9 orphons, were excluded from the earlier analysis of some 590 of the donors. An association between a missense DCLRE1C variant and V-gene and J-gene trimming of TCR beta chains was found in a later genetic analysis and replicated in an independent cohort. A later analysis associated 15,000 to 20,000 TCR beta sequences with specific HLA alleles at a false discovery rate of 0.05. A total of 150 or so TCR beta chains were listed by the study as associated with cytomegalovirus. The classifier was reported to diagnose cytomegalovirus status with high specificity and sensitivity in both the original cohort and the validation cohort. While some public TCRs were present in many individuals, most TCR sequences turned up only very rarely across donors. Broadly in line with IMGT annotations, most TCR beta V segments showed up in productive rearrangements about 87% or about 30% of the time in an earlier analysis of 450 to 750 of the donors. Because HLA typing was unavailable for some donors at each locus, only the typed subset was used in association tests. Sequencing depth was assumed to be roughly uniform across donors in the presence/absence analyses, though that assumption may not hold. It was suggested by the authors that the approach could potentially be generalized to other disease states and immunological phenotypes. A later analysis reported that several top co-occurrence clusters appeared linked to parvovirus B19, influenza, CMV and Epstein-Barr virus. In this cohort, only TCR beta chains were sequenced, and detectable features were limited by the absence of alpha or paired-chain data. Three of the identified cytomegalovirus-associated TCR beta chains were confirmed in vitro to be specific for cytomegalovirus antigens. Compared with the approximately 600-donor mean, donors in an Asian-associated ancestry cluster had fewer N-insertions in productive TCRs, according to a later genetic analysis.

The receptor library was made with the immunoSEQ multiplex PCR assay. The multiplex PCR relied on a mix of 60 forward primers for TCR Vbeta segments and 13 reverse primers for TCR Jbeta segments. A multiplex PCR assay on genomic DNA amplified the CDR3 region of rearranged TCR beta genes. Amplified TCR beta libraries were sequenced as 87-base-pair reads on the Illumina HiSeq System. The study's own analysis went as follows. Across the 640 or so repertoires, a later analysis counted roughly 77 million unique TCR beta chains, around 10 million of which were shared by at least two donors. To remove PCR and sequencing errors, raw reads were error-corrected and collapsed into unique sequences using a nearest-neighbor algorithm that merged closely related sequences. CDR3 sequences were aligned to IMGT reference sequences to assign V, D and J gene segments. For a sequence to be retained, a match of at least six nucleotides to both a V gene segment and a J gene segment was required. Rearrangements were called productive when the CDR3 lacked stop codons and stayed in frame with V and J; all others were non-productive. Following IMGT convention, CDR3 was defined as the stretch from the second conserved V-encoded cysteine to the conserved J-encoded phenylalanine. In an earlier analysis of more than 550 of the donors, sequences lacking an unambiguous match to a single V gene segment were excluded. An earlier analysis of some 500 of the donors classified V segments as functional when productive rearrangements were above 56.7% and as segregating when the standard deviation between donors was above 5%. To diagnose cytomegalovirus status from the catalog of TCR beta chain sequences, a statistical classification framework was built. V and J gene assignment, in a later analysis, came from comparing TCR nucleotide sequences with IMGT/GENE-DB human TR gene sequences. Using the TCRdist pipeline, a later analysis assigned CDR3 sequences along with most-parsimonious VDJ recombination scenarios. In a later analysis, every TCR beta chain was defined by the combination of its CDR3 amino acid sequence and its V-gene family, and reads without a unique V-gene family were dropped. In a later analysis, 500 to 700 highly shared, low-generation-probability nucleotide sequences were removed to address suspected cross-contamination and a sequencing artifact. A later analysis calculated a clonal expansion index for each public chain from normalized within-repertoire ranks of inferred template counts. In a later analysis, generation probabilities were computed using a VDJ recombination model fitted to out-of-frame rearrangements, and the results were checked against IGoR. In a later analysis, hypergeometric tests were used to score TCR-TCR, TCR-HLA and TCR-CMV co-occurrence, with a repertoire-size bias correction applied to TCR pairs. False discovery rates were estimated in a later analysis by permuting HLA or CMV assignments 20 times. In a later analysis, co-occurring TCRs were grouped with DBSCAN, and TCRdist sequence similarity was added when clustering was performed within HLA-allele-positive subsets. Co-occurrence clustering excluded repertoires with fewer than 30,000 or more than 120,000 public chains, plus five with anomalous nucleotide sharing. TCRdb's version of the immuneACCESS table is confined to in-frame rearrangements and falls short of the full clone set. An unresolved V gene accounts for under half of the shortfall where checked; the remainder is of unknown origin. V, J and clone size reflect that table, while D and trimming were determined from the DNA. This sample gives approximately 100,000 clones in total; approximately 71% of them show up just once. In total, the top ten clones hold around 2.5% of the sample.

Regarding this clone: What this receptor recognizes is not known. No quality values exist for individual bases; no much larger clone is one base distant.

The cohort consisted of 600 to 750 healthy bone marrow donors. All cohort members were sampled while nominally healthy, although unrecorded immune exposures were likely present. The donor was CMV seronegative and was included in the group of a few hundred seronegative cohort members. Each donor provided a peripheral blood sample, and peripheral blood mononuclear cells were used for TCR beta sequencing. Genomic DNA extraction from the blood cell samples was performed with the Qiagen DNeasy Blood Extraction Kit. Reading the germline V gene gives CDR1 LGHNA and CDR2 YNFKEQ. The CDR3 contains 17 residues, cysteine and phenylalanine counted. Only the CDR3 region is kept as DNA, spanning 51 bases read in frame from base 1. V loses 1 base of germline sequence and J loses 1 base, and the interval between the two ends is 15 bases.

The clonotype originates from a man aged 40-50 years in good health and CMV-seronegative. Sequenced: PBMCs. This chain joins TRBV4-2 to TRBJ2-3, and TRBD2 may be the D gene, going by 6 matching bases. CDR3 region: CASSQALAVGGTDTQYF. The DNA sequence reads TGTGCCAGCAGCCAAGCCTTAGCGGTAGGGGGCACAGATACGCAGTATTTT.